These T cell receptor beta chains were read from a single sample in a study of blood T cell repertoires in COVID-19. Assay: immunoSEQ multiplex PCR; the TCRdb copy retains only in-frame clones and omits some. The sample has around 200,000 clones; around nine tenths are singletons. The specimen was peripheral blood. The receptors come from a woman aged 18-35 years who had recovered from COVID-19. Both conserved end residues are part of each CDR3. The D gene is left open where the match is weak. Size tells how often a clone was seen (once, few, many) or the class of an expanded clone, and some rows leave it out.

-	TRBV7-2	TRBJ1-4	-	TGTGCCAGCAGCCAACGAACATCAACTAATGAAAAACTGTTTTTT	CASSQRTSTNEKLFF
-	TRBV2	TRBJ2-3	-	TGTGCCAGCAGTGAAGGTGTCGGGGCAGATACGCAGTATTTT	CASSEGVGADTQYF
-	TRBV30	TRBJ2-3	-	TGTGCCTGGAGTGTACGAGGAGATACGCAGTATTTT	CAWSVRGDTQYF
-	TRBV30	TRBJ2-5	-	TGTGCCTGGAGTGTATATCAAGAGACCCAGTACTTC	CAWSVYQETQYF
-	TRBV6-7	TRBJ2-1	TRBD2	TGTGCCAGCAGTTACTCGACTAGCGGGGGGCCCCCGGCGTTCTTC	CASSYSTSGGPPAFF
few	TRBV6-6	TRBJ1-2	-	TGTGCCAGCAGTTATGAGGTGCATGGCTACACCTTC	CASSYEVHGYTF
-	TRBV19	TRBJ2-1	TRBD2	TGTGCCAGTAGTTGGGGGGGAGGGACCTACAATGAGCAGTTCTTC	CASSWGGGTYNEQFF
-	TRBV3-1/TRBV3-2	TRBJ2-2	-	TGTGCCAGCAGCCAAGCTCCTCGGTTATTGGCCGGGGAGCTGTTTTTT	CASSQAPRLLAGELFF
few	TRBV5-1	TRBJ1-1	-	TGCGCCAGCAGCCCGGGGGGGCCGGGCACTGAAGCTTTCTTT	CASSPGGPGTEAFF
-	TRBV4-3	TRBJ1-1	-	TGCGCCAGCAGCCAAGAAGCCCGACAAAACACTGAAGCTTTCTTT	CASSQEARQNTEAFF
-	TRBV5-1	TRBJ2-3	TRBD2	TGCGCCAGCAGCTTGGCCCTAGCGGGAGCCAACACAGATACGCAGTATTTT	CASSLALAGANTDTQYF
-	TRBV9	TRBJ2-3	-	TGTGCCAGCAGCGTAGGTGCGGGAATAGGGATAGATACGCAGTATTTT	CASSVGAGIGIDTQYF
-	TRBV7-2	TRBJ2-1	-	TGTGCCAGCAGCTTGGTCGAAGCGGGCTACAATGAGCAGTTCTTC	CASSLVEAGYNEQFF
-	TRBV4-1	TRBJ1-4	TRBD1	TGCGCCAGCAGCCGATCGACAGGGGGGAATGAAAAACTGTTTTTT	CASSRSTGGNEKLFF
-	TRBV6-2/TRBV6-3	TRBJ1-1	-	TGTGCCAGCACCCCGTACCTGGGGACAACTGAAGCTTTCTTT	CASTPYLGTTEAFF
-	TRBV2	TRBJ1-5	-	TGTGCCAGCAGTGGACAGGGCAATCAGCCCCAGCATTTT	CASSGQGNQPQHF
-	TRBV20-1	TRBJ1-1	-	TGCAGTGCTATGGAGGGAATGATAGCTTTCTTT	CSAMEGMIAFF
-	TRBV6-5	TRBJ1-1	TRBD1	TGTGCCAGCAGTTGGGGACAGAACCTGAACACTGAAGCTTTCTTT	CASSWGQNLNTEAFF
-	TRBV29-1	TRBJ2-1	TRBD2	TGCAGCTTTGGACTAGCCTTGGGCTATGAGCAGTTCTTC	CSFGLALGYEQFF
-	TRBV5-4	TRBJ2-7	-	TGTGCCAGCAGCTTGGCCGGGGAGCGCGAGCAGTACTTC	CASSLAGEREQYF
-	TRBV24-1	TRBJ2-5	-	TGTGCCACCAGTGATTCGACTACAACGACAGGCGTGCAAGAGACCCAGTACTTC	CATSDSTTTTGVQETQYF
-	TRBV5-4	TRBJ2-7	-	TGTGCCAGCAGCCCAACCGGGACTCAGTACGAGCAGTACTTC	CASSPTGTQYEQYF
-	TRBV7-3	TRBJ2-1	-	TGTGCCACCTCGGGTGGTGGCAGACCTACCAATGAGCAGTTCTTC	CATSGGGRPTNEQFF
once	TRBV5-6	TRBJ1-6	-	TGTGCCAGCAGCTTGACAGCTTCACCCCTCCACTTT	CASSLTASPLHF
-	TRBV29-1	TRBJ2-1	TRBD2	TGCAGCGCCGGGGGGGACTGGGAGCGTTACAATGAGCAGTTCTTC	CSAGGDWERYNEQFF
-	TRBV18	TRBJ2-1	-	TGTGCCAGCTCACGACGGGAGCAGATGGGTGAGCAGTTCTTC	CASSRREQMGEQFF
-	TRBV28	TRBJ1-1	TRBD1	TGTGCCAGCAGCCCATGGACAGGGGAGAACACTGAAGCTTTCTTT	CASSPWTGENTEAFF
-	TRBV5-1	TRBJ2-2	-	TGCGCCAGCAGCTTGGAGTCGGGAGAGGGCGGGGAGCTGTTTTTT	CASSLESGEGGELFF
-	TRBV24-1	TRBJ2-2	-	TGTGCCACCACGGGTTCGGGCACCGGGGAGCTGTTTTTT	CATTGSGTGELFF
-	TRBV21-1	TRBJ2-2	-	TGTGCCAGCAGCAGCCCGGGACAGGGACAAAACACCGGGGAGCTGTTTTTT	CASSSPGQGQNTGELFF
-	TRBV6-5	TRBJ1-4	-	TGTGCCAGCAGTTTAGGCAGGTACCATGAAAAACTGTTTTTT	CASSLGRYHEKLFF
-	TRBV19	TRBJ2-2	-	TGTGCCAGTAGTATATCCAGGGCCTACACCGGGGAGCTGTTTTTT	CASSISRAYTGELFF
-	TRBV27	TRBJ1-6	-	TGTGCCAGCAGTTTACCCAGACTCGACAGTGATAATTCACCCCTCCACTTT	CASSLPRLDSDNSPLHF
-	TRBV7-3	TRBJ2-3	TRBD2	TGTGCCAGCAGCTGGGGACTAGCGGGAGCCGGAGATACGCAGTATTTT	CASSWGLAGAGDTQYF
once	TRBV14	TRBJ1-6	TRBD1	TGTGCCAGCAGCCAAGGGACAGGGGGCCGGCGTCTCCACTTT	CASSQGTGGRRLHF
-	TRBV3-1/TRBV3-2	TRBJ2-1	TRBD2	TGTGCCAGCAGCGGGCCGGGACTAGCAAACAATGAGCAGTTCTTC	CASSGPGLANNEQFF
-	TRBV5-4	TRBJ2-3	-	TGTGCCAGCAGCGTTAATGAGGATACGCAGTATTTT	CASSVNEDTQYF
-	TRBV30	TRBJ1-5	-	TGTGCCTGGGCAGGGGTAGACAATCAGCCCCAGCATTTT	CAWAGVDNQPQHF
-	TRBV4-1	TRBJ2-3	TRBD2	TGCGCCAGCATATCTCTCGGCGGGAGGGCCAGCACAGATACGCAGTATTTT	CASISLGGRASTDTQYF
-	TRBV7-2	TRBJ1-1	-	TGTGCCAGCAGCTTCACAGGGAACACTGAAGCTTTCTTT	CASSFTGNTEAFF
-	TRBV5-8	TRBJ1-6	-	TGTGCCAGCAGCTTGGCCGGCTCCTATAATTCACCCCTCCACTTT	CASSLAGSYNSPLHF
once	TRBV5-1	TRBJ1-4	-	TGCGCCAGCAGCTTGGCCGGGGTGAAAGATGAAAAACTGTTTTTT	CASSLAGVKDEKLFF
-	TRBV7-3	TRBJ1-2	-	TGTGCCAGCAGCTTAAGCCCCGGGGTCAAGGGGGACTATGGCTACACCTTC	CASSLSPGVKGDYGYTF
once	TRBV6-2/TRBV6-3	TRBJ2-5	TRBD2	TGTGCCAGCAGTTACAGCGGGGTTTCGACCCAGTACTTC	CASSYSGVSTQYF
-	TRBV19	TRBJ1-6	TRBD1	TGTGCCAGTTGGACAGGAGACTATAATTCACCCCTCCACTTT	CASWTGDYNSPLHF
few	TRBV4-2	TRBJ1-5	-	TGTGCCAGCAGCCAGGGACAACATAGCAATCAGCCCCAGCATTTT	CASSQGQHSNQPQHF
-	TRBV7-9	TRBJ2-1	TRBD2	TGTGCCAGCAGAGCTAGCGGGAGCTCCTACAATGAGCAGTTCTTC	CASRASGSSYNEQFF
-	TRBV7-2	TRBJ2-1	-	TGTGCCAGCAGCTTTGGTATCGGAGATCCGATAAATGAGCAGTTCTTC	CASSFGIGDPINEQFF
-	TRBV6-5	TRBJ2-7	TRBD1	TGTGCCAGCAGTTCGCCGGGACAGGGGACCCCGGGGGAGCAGTACTTC	CASSSPGQGTPGEQYF
-	TRBV6-6	TRBJ1-4	-	TGTGCCAGCAGCCTGGGGGGATCAACAACTAATGAAAAACTGTTTTTT	CASSLGGSTTNEKLFF
-	TRBV6-4	TRBJ1-5	TRBD1	TGTGCCAGCAGGGGGGGACAGAGAAGGAATCAGCCCCAGCATTTT	CASRGGQRRNQPQHF
-	TRBV7-2	TRBJ2-3	TRBD2	TGTGCCAGCAGCTTACAGGGAGGGGATACGCAGTATTTT	CASSLQGGDTQYF
-	TRBV5-6	TRBJ2-2	-	TGTGCCAGCAGCTTGGGGGGGCCTAATTTCGACACCGGGGAGCTGTTTTTT	CASSLGGPNFDTGELFF
once	TRBV18	TRBJ1-2	TRBD1	TGTGCCAGCTCACCGACTGGGACAGATGGCTACACCTTC	CASSPTGTDGYTF
-	TRBV5-1	TRBJ2-1	-	TGCGCCAGCAGCATGACAGTATACAATGAGCAGTTCTTC	CASSMTVYNEQFF
-	TRBV19	TRBJ2-1	TRBD2	TGTGCCAGTAGTAGACTAGCGGGGGCCTCTAGCTCCTACAATGAGCAGTTCTTC	CASSRLAGASSSYNEQFF
-	TRBV3-1/TRBV3-2	TRBJ2-7	TRBD2	TGTGCCAGCAGCCAAGATTCTAGCGGTCCATACGAGCAGTACTTC	CASSQDSSGPYEQYF
few	TRBV18	TRBJ2-1	-	TGTGCCAGCTCACCGCAGACCTGGGGGGTCAATGAGCAGTTCTTC	CASSPQTWGVNEQFF
-	TRBV7-3	TRBJ2-3	TRBD2	TGTGCCAGCAGCTCTAGCGGGGGGGCCCTCGATACGCAGTATTTT	CASSSSGGALDTQYF